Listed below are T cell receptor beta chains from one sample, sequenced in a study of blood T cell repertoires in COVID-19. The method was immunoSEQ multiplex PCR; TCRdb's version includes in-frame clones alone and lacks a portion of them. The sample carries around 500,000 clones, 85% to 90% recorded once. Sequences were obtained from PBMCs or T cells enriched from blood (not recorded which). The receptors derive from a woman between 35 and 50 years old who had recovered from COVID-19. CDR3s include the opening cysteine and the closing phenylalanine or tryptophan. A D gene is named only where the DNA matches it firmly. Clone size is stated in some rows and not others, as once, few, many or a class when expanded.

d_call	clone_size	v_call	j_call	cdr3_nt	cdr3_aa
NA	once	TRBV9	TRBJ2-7	TGTGCCAGCAGCGTAGGAGCAGGGCCTGGCTACGAGCAGTACTTC	CASSVGAGPGYEQYF
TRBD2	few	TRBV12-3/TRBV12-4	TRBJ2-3	TGTGCCAGCAGCCAGCGGGGAACGCAGTATTTT	CASSQRGTQYF
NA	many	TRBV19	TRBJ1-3	TGTGCCAGTAGTACCGACAGGTCAATTAACACCATATATTTT	CASSTDRSINTIYF
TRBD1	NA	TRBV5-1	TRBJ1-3	TGCGCCAGCAGCCTCGGGACAGGGGAGGTTGGAAACACCATATATTTT	CASSLGTGEVGNTIYF
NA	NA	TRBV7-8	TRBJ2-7	TGTGCCAGCAGCGTCGAAGAGGGAAGGGACGAGCAGTACTTC	CASSVEEGRDEQYF
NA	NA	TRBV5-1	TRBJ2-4	TGCGCCAGCAGTACGACCCGGGAGGCCAAAAACATTCAGTACTTC	CASSTTREAKNIQYF
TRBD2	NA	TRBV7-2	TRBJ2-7	TGTGCCAGCAGCTTGAACGGGAGGGCATCCGAGCAGTACTTC	CASSLNGRASEQYF
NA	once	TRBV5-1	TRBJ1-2	TGCGCCAGCAGCTCTAATACAGGGAAAGATGGCTACACCTTC	CASSSNTGKDGYTF
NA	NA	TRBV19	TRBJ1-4	TGTGCCAGTAGTATAGTTCCGTCCGCAACTAATGAAAAACTGTTTTTT	CASSIVPSATNEKLFF
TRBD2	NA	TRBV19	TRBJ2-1	TGTGCCAGTAGTGGAAGGACTAGCGGGAGATCCTTTGAGCAGTTCTTC	CASSGRTSGRSFEQFF
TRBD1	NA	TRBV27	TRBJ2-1	TGTGCCAGCAGAGCCGGGGACAGTCCCTACAATGAGCAGTTCTTC	CASRAGDSPYNEQFF
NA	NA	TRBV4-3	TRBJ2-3	TGCGCCAGCAGCCCACGTAGGGAGTCCGCCACAGATACGCAGTATTTT	CASSPRRESATDTQYF
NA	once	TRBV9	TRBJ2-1	TGTGCCAGCAGCTTTCGCGGGAATGAGCAGTTCTTC	CASSFRGNEQFF
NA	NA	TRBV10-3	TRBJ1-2	TGTGCCATCAGTGAGTCGAGGACACGGTCGGATGGCTACACCTTC	CAISESRTRSDGYTF
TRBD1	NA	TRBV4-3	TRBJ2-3	TGCGCCAGCAGCCGAGGGACAGCCAGCACAGATACGCAGTATTTT	CASSRGTASTDTQYF
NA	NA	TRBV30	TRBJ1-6	TGTGCCTGGAGTACGGGGGTTTCAAATTCACCCCTCCACTTT	CAWSTGVSNSPLHF
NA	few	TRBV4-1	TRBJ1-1	TGCGCCAGCAGCCAGTACAGTGCTGAAGCTTTCTTT	CASSQYSAEAFF
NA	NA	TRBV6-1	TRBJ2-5	TGTGCCTCCACGCCCCAGGGGAGCCAAGAGACCCAGTACTTC	CASTPQGSQETQYF
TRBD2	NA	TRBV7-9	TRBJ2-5	TGTGCCAGCAGCTTAGTGTCTAGCGGGAGAGAGACCCAGTACTTC	CASSLVSSGRETQYF
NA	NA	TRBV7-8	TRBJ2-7	TGTGCCAGCAGCTCAGGGGTTAAGGAGCAGTACTTC	CASSSGVKEQYF
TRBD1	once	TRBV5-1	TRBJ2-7	TGCGCCAGCACCGACCCGGGACAGGGGGTATACGAGCAGTACTTC	CASTDPGQGVYEQYF
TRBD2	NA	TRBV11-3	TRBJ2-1	TGTGCCAGCAGCTCCTGGACTAGCGGGAGGGCCAGAAATCCGGATGAGCAGTTCTTC	CASSSWTSGRARNPDEQFF
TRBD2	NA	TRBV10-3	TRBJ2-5	TGTGCCATCAGTGGACTAGCGGGAAAGGAGACCCAGTACTTC	CAISGLAGKETQYF
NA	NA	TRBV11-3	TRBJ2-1	TGTGCCAGCAGCTTGGCGGGTAGCTCCTACAATGAGCAGTTCTTC	CASSLAGSSYNEQFF
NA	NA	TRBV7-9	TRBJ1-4	TGTGCCAGCAGCGACAAGATGAGACTGTTTTTT	CASSDKMRLFF
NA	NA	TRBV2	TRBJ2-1	TGTGCCAGCAAATGGACACAATACAATGAGCAGTTCTTC	CASKWTQYNEQFF
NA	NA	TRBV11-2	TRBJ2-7	TGTGCCAGCAGCTTTTTAGCCACCTACGAGCAGTACTTC	CASSFLATYEQYF
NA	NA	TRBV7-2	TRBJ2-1	TGTGCCAGCAGCTTGGTCGGAGGGCGGACCTACAATGAGCAGTTCTTC	CASSLVGGRTYNEQFF
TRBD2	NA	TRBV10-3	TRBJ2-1	TGTGCCATCAGTGAGTTTTCTAGCGGGGCATTCGGTGAGCAGTTCTTC	CAISEFSSGAFGEQFF
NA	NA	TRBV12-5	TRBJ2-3	TGTGCTAGTGGTTTGGCAGTTTCGGGGACAGATACGCAGTATTTT	CASGLAVSGTDTQYF
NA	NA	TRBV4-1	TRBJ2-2	TGCGCCAGCAGCCAAGATCGGGGATTTACCGGGGAGCTGTTTTTT	CASSQDRGFTGELFF
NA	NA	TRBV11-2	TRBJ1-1	TGTGCCAGCACTTGGGGTACAGGGATGAACACTGAAGCTTTCTTT	CASTWGTGMNTEAFF
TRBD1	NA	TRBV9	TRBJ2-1	TGTGCCAGCAGCTCGTCGACAGGGTCGAGATCTCGTAGCTCCTACAATGAGCAGTTCTTC	CASSSSTGSRSRSSYNEQFF
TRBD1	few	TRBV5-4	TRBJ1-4	TGTGCCAGCAGCTCTGACAGGGAACGCCGCCTCGAAAAACTGTTTTTT	CASSSDRERRLEKLFF
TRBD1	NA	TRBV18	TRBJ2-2	TGTGCCAGCTCACCAGGGACAGGGAAGCCCGGGGAGCTGTTTTTT	CASSPGTGKPGELFF
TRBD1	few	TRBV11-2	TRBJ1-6	TGTGCCAGCACCCAAACCCAGGGGGCCGGTTCACCCCTCCACTTT	CASTQTQGAGSPLHF
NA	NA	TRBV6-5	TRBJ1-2	TGTGCCAGCAGTCCCAGGACTGAGGGCGGCTACACCTTC	CASSPRTEGGYTF
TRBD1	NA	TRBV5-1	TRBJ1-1	TGCGCCAGCAGCTTTCCGGGACAGGGGGCTGGCACTGAAGCTTTCTTT	CASSFPGQGAGTEAFF
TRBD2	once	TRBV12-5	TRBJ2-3	TGTGCTAGTGGTTCCGTAGCGGGAGGAACGGCAGATACGCAGTATTTT	CASGSVAGGTADTQYF
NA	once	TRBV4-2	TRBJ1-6	TGTGCCAGCAGCCAAGAGGACACCCGCACGCGTTATAATTCACCCCTCCACTTT	CASSQEDTRTRYNSPLHF
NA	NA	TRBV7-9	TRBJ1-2	TGTGCCAGCAGCTTAGGCGCAACTAACTATGGCTACACCTTC	CASSLGATNYGYTF
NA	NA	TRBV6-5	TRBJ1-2	TGTGCCAGCAGGACAGCCGAAGGCTACACCTTC	CASRTAEGYTF
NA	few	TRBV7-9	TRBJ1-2	TGTGCCAGCAGCTTAGCCGGACACCCAGGGGGCTACACCTTC	CASSLAGHPGGYTF
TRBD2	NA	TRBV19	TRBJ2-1	TGTGCCAGTAGTAGGGAAGGACTAGCGGCCTACAATGAGCAGTTCTTC	CASSREGLAAYNEQFF
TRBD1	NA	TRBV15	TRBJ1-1	TGTGCCACCAGCAGACCATGGGACAGCGGTCCTTTCTTT	CATSRPWDSGPFF
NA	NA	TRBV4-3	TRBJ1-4	TGCGCCAGCAGCCAGAGGTCAGGGACAACTAATGAAAAACTGTTTTTT	CASSQRSGTTNEKLFF
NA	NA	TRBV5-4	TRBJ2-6	TGTGCCAGCAGCTTCTTAGTTGATGCTGGGGCCAACGTCCTGACTTTC	CASSFLVDAGANVLTF
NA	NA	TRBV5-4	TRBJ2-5	TGTGCCAGCAGATTAGAAGAGACCCAGTACTTC	CASRLEETQYF
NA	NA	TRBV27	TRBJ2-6	TGTGCCAGCAGTCTAGGACAGCTCCTCTCTGGGGCCAACGTCCTGACTTTC	CASSLGQLLSGANVLTF
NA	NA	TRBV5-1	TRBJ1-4	TGCGCCAGCAGCTTCGGACAGAAGCTCGATGAAAAACTGTTTTTT	CASSFGQKLDEKLFF
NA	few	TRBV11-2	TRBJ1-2	TGTGCCAGCAGCCCGGGAGGAAACTATGGCTACACCTTC	CASSPGGNYGYTF
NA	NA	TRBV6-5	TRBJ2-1	TGTGCCAGCAGCTTCTCTACTTCGGGATACAATGAGCAGTTCTTC	CASSFSTSGYNEQFF
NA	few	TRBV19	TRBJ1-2	TGTGCCAGTAGTATAGCCCCCTGGCTCCAGCGGGGAAATGGCTACACCTTC	CASSIAPWLQRGNGYTF
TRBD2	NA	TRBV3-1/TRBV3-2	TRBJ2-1	TGTGCCAGCAGCCGATCAGCGGGGACTAGCGGGAACAAAAACTACAATGAGCAGTTCTTC	CASSRSAGTSGNKNYNEQFF
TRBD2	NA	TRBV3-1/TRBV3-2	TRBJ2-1	TGTGCCAGCAGTCTAATGACTAGCGGCTCCTACAATGAGCAGTTCTTC	CASSLMTSGSYNEQFF
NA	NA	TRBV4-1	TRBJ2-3	TGCGCCAGCAGCGGGGGCAGCACAGATACGCAGTATTTT	CASSGGSTDTQYF
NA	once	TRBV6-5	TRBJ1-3	TGTGCCAGCAGTTACTCGCTACGGGGGGGAAACACCATATATTTT	CASSYSLRGGNTIYF
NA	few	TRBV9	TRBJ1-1	TGTGCCAGCAGCCCCGCGGGGGACACTGAAGCTTTCTTT	CASSPAGDTEAFF
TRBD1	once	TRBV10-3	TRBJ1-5	TGTGCCATCAGTGCGACAGGGGACAATCAGCCCCAGCATTTT	CAISATGDNQPQHF